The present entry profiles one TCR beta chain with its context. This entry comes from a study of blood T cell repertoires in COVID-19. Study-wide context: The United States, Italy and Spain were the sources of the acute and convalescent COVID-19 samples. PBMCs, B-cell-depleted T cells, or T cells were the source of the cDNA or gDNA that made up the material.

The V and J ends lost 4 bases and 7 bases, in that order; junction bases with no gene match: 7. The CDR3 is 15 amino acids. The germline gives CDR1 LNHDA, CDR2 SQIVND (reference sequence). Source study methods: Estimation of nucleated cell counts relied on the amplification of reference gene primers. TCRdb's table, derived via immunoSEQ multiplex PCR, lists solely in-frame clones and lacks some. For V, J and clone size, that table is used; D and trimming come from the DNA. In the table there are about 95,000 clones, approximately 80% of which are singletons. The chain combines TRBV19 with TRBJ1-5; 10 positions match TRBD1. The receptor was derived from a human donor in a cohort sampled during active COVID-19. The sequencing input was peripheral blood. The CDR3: CASSSDRGQGQPQHF. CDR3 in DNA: TGTGCCAGTAGTAGTGACAGGGGGCAAGGACAGCCCCAGCATTTT.